This T cell receptor (beta chain) was observed in a study of T cell changes during pregnancy in multiple sclerosis. Measured with immunoSEQ multiplex PCR; TCRdb has only the in-frame clones, and not every one. This table has roughly 70,000 clones, less than 90% appearing once. The CDR3 consists of 14 residues. The germline CDR1 and CDR2 sequences are SGHVS and FNYEAQ. The J segment lost 5 bases and the V segment lost 5 bases, leaving 9 bases of the junction unmatched. The sequenced sample was peripheral blood, obtained before pregnancy. This receptor was taken from a female donor with multiple sclerosis, enrolled in a pregnancy study. V gene TRBV7-6 combines with J gene TRBJ2-7; TRBD1 aligns across 7 bases. For the CDR3, the DNA is TGTGCCAGCAGCACCTTGACAGGGCCGGACGAGCAGTACTTC. It translates to CASSTLTGPDEQYF.